This TCR beta chain stems from a study of T cells in Graves' hyperthyroidism and ophthalmopathy. Study in general: The blood sample was taken at first diagnosis, before treatment began. Findings and limits, study-wide: Most clonotypes expanded in thyroid above 0.001 were likewise present in blood. Ophthalmopathy was told apart from stable hyperthyroidism by a 13 V-J model.

Amplification yielded TCR beta CDR3 regions, with RNA transcripts as the source. The TCR CDR3 first-round RT-PCR relied on the HTBI primer set. MiXCR, applied by TCRdb to the multiplex PCR reads, yields one record per CDR3 protein. The sample includes roughly 200,000 distinct CDR3 sequences, approximately 20% of them seen just once. The CDR3 is 12 residues long. In germline, CDR1 is SGHRS, CDR2 YFSETQ. This clonotype was seen ten or more times. Its antigen remains unknown. Germline is not matched at one junction end, which may reflect a read error. The specimen was blood. The clonotype comes from a man in his forties with Graves' hyperthyroidism. The chain is built from TRBV5-1 and TRBJ2-7; D remains unclear. The CDR3 DNA reads TGCGCCAGCAGCTTGGACACGGTGGTCAGAGACTTC. As protein: CASSLDTVVRDF.